Presented here are 10 T cell receptor beta chains from one specimen sequenced in a study of blood T cells in healthy people across ages. Next came a second PCR, run for about 6 to 11 cycles, which used a sample-barcoded 5' primer along with a J-beta primer mix. Using its own MiXCR run on the 5' RACE reads, TCRdb lists one record per CDR3 protein. The sample records fewer than 2,000,000 distinct CDR3 sequences, about 39% being singletons. Sequencing was performed on blood. The receptors stem from a human donor in good health.

This clonotype was counted a single time. The chain joins TRBV7-9 to TRBJ2-7; 9 bases are shared with TRBD1. The CDR3 sequence is 17 residues long. J lost 3 bases, V lost 5 bases, and 14 bases had no gene match. Germline CDR1 reads SEHNR; CDR2 reads FQNEAQ (reference sequence). The CDR3 region has the DNA TGTGCCAGCAGCCTTAAAGGCGGTACGACAGGGGGCTACGAGCAGTACTTC. Translated: CASSLKGGTTGGYEQYF.

Only a few counts were recorded for this clonotype. This chain links TRBV5-1 with TRBJ2-7, with a weak D call TRBD1 (6 bases). V lost 3 bases and J lost 3, with 22 bases in between. The CDR3 has 17 amino acids. Germline lookup yields CDR1 SGHRS and CDR2 YFSETQ. The CDR3 loop reads CASSSIQGEGFYYEQYF. For the CDR3, the DNA is TGCGCCAGCAGCTCGATACAGGGTGAGGGGTTCTACTACGAGCAGTACTTC.

Many counts were recorded for this clonotype. This rearrangement joins TRBV29-1 to TRBJ2-1; weak D call: TRBD1 (6 bases). This CDR3 has 16 residues. Deletions cut 6 bases from V and 8 bases from J, with 26 bases between. Germline V gives CDR1 SQVTM, CDR2 ANQGSEA. Written as DNA, the CDR3 is TGCAGCGTCCCCGCCCATGGGACACCATATCCCGATGAGCAGTTCTTC. Amino acids: CSVPAHGTPYPDEQFF.

This clonotype was counted between two and nine times. The chain combines TRBV27 with TRBJ2-5; 8 bases match TRBD2. The end of the DNA aligns better with TRBJ2-7, so the J call may be wrong. CDR1 and CDR2 from the germline V gene are MNHEY and SMNVEV (reference sequence). The CDR3 consists of 16 residues. The CDR3 nucleotides read TGTGCCAGCAGTTTTTCAGCCGGGACTAGAAACTTCGAGCAGTACTTC. Protein: CASSFSAGTRNFEQYF.

This clonotype was seen a few times. For the CDR3, the DNA is TGTGCCACCAGCATAGACCAGGGTCCAGATACGCAGTATTTT. Translating it yields CATSIDQGPDTQYF. V is TRBV15 and J is TRBJ2-3, with a possible D match to TRBD1 (5 bases). Per the germline V gene, CDR1 is LNHNV and CDR2 is YYDKDF (reference sequence). The CDR3 length is 14 residues. V lost 4 bases, J lost 4 bases, and 12 bases lay in between.

The sample holds a few counts of this clonotype. CDR3 in DNA: TGCAGTGCTCCGCGGGGGGGCTCGCGAGAGACCCAGTACTTC. Protein: CSAPRGGSRETQYF. This sequence joins TRBV20-1 and TRBJ2-5, with TRBD2 matching over 9 bases. Germline CDR1 and CDR2: DFQATT and SNEGSKA (reference sequence). V lost 5 bases, J lost 4 bases, and 8 bases stayed unmatched. The CDR3 runs 14 residues.

The chain recombines TRBV7-9 with TRBJ1-5; the match to TRBD1 covers 7 bases. The V and J ends lost 3 bases and 7 bases, in that order; junction bases with no gene match: 6. Germline-derived CDR1 and CDR2 are SEHNR and FQNEAQ (reference sequence). The CDR3 has 14 residues. CDR3 region: CASSFGTVGQPQHF. For the CDR3, the DNA is TGTGCCAGCAGCTTCGGGACAGTTGGACAGCCCCAGCATTTT.

This sequence joins TRBV4-2 and TRBJ1-2; D is unclear. Germline CDR1 LGHNA, CDR2 YNFKEQ. The CDR3 loop spans 13 amino acids. V was clipped by 9 bases and J by 0 bases, with 11 bases between them. The CDR3 loop is CASLDTANYGYTF. The CDR3 nucleotides read TGTGCCAGTTTGGATACAGCTAACTATGGCTACACCTTC.

This sequence joins TRBV12-3 or TRBV12-4 and TRBJ1-3; no reliable D call. The CDR3 extends over 15 amino acids. Between the trimmed V and J ends, which lost 4 bases and 0 bases, there was a span of 10 bases. The CDR3 here is CASSSGRTSGNTIYF. CDR3 in DNA: TGTGCCAGCAGTTCGGGTCGGACCTCTGGAAACACCATATATTTT.

This clonotype was found many times. The chain combines TRBV20-1 with TRBJ2-1; TRBD2 aligns across 8 bases. CDR1 and CDR2 (germline): DFQATT, SNEGSKA (reference sequence). This CDR3 has 14 amino acids. V was clipped by 3 bases and J by 2 bases; unmatched bases: 3. CDR3 DNA sequence: TGCAGTGCTAGGGACGGGGGGGCCTACAATGAGCAGTTCTTC. Amino acid sequence: CSARDGGAYNEQFF.